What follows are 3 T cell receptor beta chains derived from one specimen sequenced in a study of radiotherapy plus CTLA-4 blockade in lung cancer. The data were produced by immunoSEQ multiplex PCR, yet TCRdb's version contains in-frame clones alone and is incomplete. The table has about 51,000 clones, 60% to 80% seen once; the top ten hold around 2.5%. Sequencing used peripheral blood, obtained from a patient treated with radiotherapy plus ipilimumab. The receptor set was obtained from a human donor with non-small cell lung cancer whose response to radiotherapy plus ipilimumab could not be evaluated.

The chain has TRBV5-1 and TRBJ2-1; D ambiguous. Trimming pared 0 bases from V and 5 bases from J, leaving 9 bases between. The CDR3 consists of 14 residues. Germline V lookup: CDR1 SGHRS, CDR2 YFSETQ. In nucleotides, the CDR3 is TGCGCCAGCAGCTTGGCCCACAGCAACAATGAGCAGTTCTTC. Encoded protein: CASSLAHSNNEQFF.

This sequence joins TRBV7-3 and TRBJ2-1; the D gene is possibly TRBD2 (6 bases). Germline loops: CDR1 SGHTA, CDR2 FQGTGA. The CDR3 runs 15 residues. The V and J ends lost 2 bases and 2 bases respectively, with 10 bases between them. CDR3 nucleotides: TGTGCCAGCAGCTTAGGAGGGGCCACCTACAATGAGCAGTTCTTC. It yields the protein CASSLGGATYNEQFF.

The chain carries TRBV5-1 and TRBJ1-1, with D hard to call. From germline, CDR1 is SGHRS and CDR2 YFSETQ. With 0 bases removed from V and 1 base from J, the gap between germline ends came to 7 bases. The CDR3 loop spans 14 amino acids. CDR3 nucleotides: TGCGCCAGCAGCTTGGACAGTTCGAACACTGAAGCTTTCTTT. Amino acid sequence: CASSLDSSNTEAFF.